This TCR beta chain was sequenced in a study of shared clonotypes between healthy human individuals. This clone showed up just once. Assay used: immunoSEQ multiplex PCR; TCRdb lists only in-frame clones, some missing. The data contain roughly 660,000 clones, around 90% of them seen just once; the ten biggest clones take up more than 30%. Sequencing was performed on memory CD8+ T cells from PBMCs. Subset reported: CD45RO+ cells pooled with CCR7-negative TemRA cells. The clonotype was recovered from a man aged 18 to 30 in good health. Some clones in this sample may be carry-over from other donors' samples.

CDR3 in DNA: TGCAGCGTTGGGGCTCCAGGGCCCTACGAGCAGTACTTC. Residues: CSVGAPGPYEQYF. The chain couples TRBV29-1 to TRBJ2-7; a weak D match, TRBD1 (5 bases). The CDR3 contains 13 residues. The ends were cut back, 4 bases at V and 2 bases at J, with 12 bases in the middle. Germline CDR1 reads SQVTM; CDR2 reads ANQGSEA.